The sequence of this T cell receptor beta chain was determined in a study of control samples from healthy donors and cancer patients. V was cut by 4 bases and J by 7 bases, with 20 bases left in between. CDR1 and CDR2 (germline): SNHLY, FYNNEI. The CDR3 runs 15 residues. Repertoires were generated with immunoSEQ multiplex PCR, while TCRdb's copy carries only in-frame clones and drops some. Of about 180,000 clones in the sample, 85% to 95% were seen once. The clonotype comes from a man aged 30 to 39 in good health. Sample: blood. The rearrangement links TRBV2 to TRBJ2-7; D is possibly TRBD1 (7 bases). CDR3 protein: CASSGGTEPTGEQYF. CDR3 coding DNA: TGTGCCAGCAGTGGCGGGACAGAGCCTACCGGGGAGCAGTACTTC.